This TCR beta chain was retrieved from a study of monozygotic twins with inflammatory bowel disease. There were around 3,500 ng of total RNA used for each TCR library. Added by template switching were UMIs that each held a 6-nucleotide sample barcode. TCRdb reprocessed the 5' RACE reads, keeping one entry per CDR3 protein, no DNA. The repertoire table contains around 450,000 distinct CDR3 sequences. With regard to this clonotype: Its antigen is not identified.

The CDR3 has 17 amino acids. From germline, CDR1 is SGHVS and CDR2 FNYEAQ. General study results and limits: No difference was seen in repertoire similarity between concordant and discordant twins, possibly from limited power. The sharing of clonotypes with others was lower in IBD patients than in healthy twins, especially with disease activity.

The material sequenced was blood. The origin of this receptor is a human donor with ulcerative colitis or Crohn's disease, or a healthy co-twin of an affected twin (not recorded which). The chain recombines TRBV7-6 with TRBJ1-2; TCRdb names TRBD1, which stays unverified in the absence of DNA. The CDR3 reads CASSPLIREGAIYGYTF.